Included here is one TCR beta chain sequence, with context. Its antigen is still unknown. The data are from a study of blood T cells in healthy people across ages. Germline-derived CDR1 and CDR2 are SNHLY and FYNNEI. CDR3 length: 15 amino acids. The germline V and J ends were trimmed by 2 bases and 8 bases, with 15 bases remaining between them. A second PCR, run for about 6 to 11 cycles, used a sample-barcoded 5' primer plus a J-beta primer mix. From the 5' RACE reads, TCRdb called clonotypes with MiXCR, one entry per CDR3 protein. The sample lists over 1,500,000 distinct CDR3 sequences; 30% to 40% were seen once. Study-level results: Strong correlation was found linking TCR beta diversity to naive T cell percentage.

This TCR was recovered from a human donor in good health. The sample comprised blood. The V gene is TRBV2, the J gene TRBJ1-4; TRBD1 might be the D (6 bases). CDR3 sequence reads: CASSELGPGVEKLFF. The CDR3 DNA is TGTGCCAGCAGTGAACTGGGCCCAGGGGTGGAAAAACTGTTTTTT.